Each of the 9 T cell receptor beta chains below was sequenced from the same sample in a study of memory CD4+ T cells and cytomegalovirus serostatus. Single viable CD3+CD4+CD8-CD45RO+ cells were sorted as the memory CD4+ T cells. Data came from immunoSEQ multiplex PCR; TCRdb stores just in-frame clones and leaves some out. In the table there are 50,000 or so clones, approximately 81% of which are singletons. Sequenced input: memory CD4+ T cells from blood. Receptors originate from an adult in good health and CMV-seropositive.

The CDR3 region is CASSDPGQGGTGELFF. The CDR3 DNA is TGCGCCAGCAGTGACCCGGGACAGGGTGGAACCGGGGAGCTGTTTTTT. The rearrangement joins TRBV10-1 to TRBJ2-2; the match to TRBD1 covers 9 bases. Unmatched junction bases numbered 7, after V lost 3 bases and J lost 5 bases. This CDR3 contains 16 residues. Germline values: CDR1 WNHNN, CDR2 SYGVQD (reference sequence).

V is TRBV10-3 and J is TRBJ2-2; maybe TRBD2 (5 bases). Between the trimmed V and J ends, which lost 10 bases and 1 base, there was a span of 16 bases. The CDR3 consists of 15 residues. The germline gives CDR1 ENHRY, CDR2 SYGVKD. CDR3 nucleotides: TGTGCCACCCGATCTGAGGGCCTGAACACCGGGGAGCTGTTTTTT. This sequence encodes CATRSEGLNTGELFF.

This clone was found a few times. The chain uses TRBV6-1 and TRBJ1-1; no clear D. In germline, CDR1 is MNHNS, CDR2 SASEGT. Trimming took off 4 bases at V and 2 bases at J, with 8 bases between the two ends. The CDR3 sequence is 13 residues long. Here the CDR3 DNA reads TGTGCCAGCAGTGCCGACGGCAACACTGAAGCTTTCTTT. Its protein product is CASSADGNTEAFF.

The genes are TRBV6-1 and TRBJ2-3; TRBD2 aligns across 7 bases. The CDR3 has 16 residues. V shed 2 bases and J 3 bases; nucleotides not matched to a gene: 8. Germline CDR1 MNHNS, CDR2 SASEGT. The DNA of the CDR3 is TGTGCCAGCAGTGAAATATGGGAGGGAGGGACAGATACGCAGTATTTT. Translation gives CASSEIWEGGTDTQYF.

A single count supports this clone. The chain couples TRBV18 to TRBJ2-7, with D possibly TRBD1 on 5 matching bases. The CDR3 has 13 amino acids. Germline CDR1 and CDR2: KGHSH and LQKENI. Trimming pared 3 bases from V and 3 bases from J, leaving 9 bases between. CDR3 bases: TGTGCCAGCTCACCTTCAGGGAACTACGAGCAGTACTTC. Translated: CASSPSGNYEQYF.

J is TRBJ1-1 and V is TRBV4-3; D is unresolved. Trimming left V 1 base short and J 1 base short, with 4 bases between. The germline V gene has CDR1 LGHNA and CDR2 YSLEER. The length of the CDR3 is 13 residues. The CDR3 nucleotides read TGCGCCAGCAGCCAAGGGACGAACACTGAAGCTTTCTTT. This translates into CASSQGTNTEAFF.

The chain carries TRBV13 and TRBJ2-3, with 11 bases matching TRBD2. The CDR3 sequence is 16 residues long. V gave up 4 bases and J gave up 3 bases; unmatched junction bases: 6. Germline assignment: CDR1 PRHDT and CDR2 FYEKMQ (reference sequence). The CDR3 is CASSSYTSGGTDTQYF. The CDR3 nucleotides read TGTGCCAGCAGCTCTTATACTAGCGGGGGAACAGATACGCAGTATTTT.

The chain combines TRBV6-6 with TRBJ1-2; D is unclear. Germline V lookup: CDR1 MNHNY, CDR2 SVGAGI (reference sequence). CDR3 length equals 13 residues. V was pared by 5 bases and J by 6 bases, with 13 bases between. The CDR3 reads CASSGWGEDGYTF. DNA of the CDR3: TGTGCCAGCAGTGGGTGGGGAGAGGATGGCTACACCTTC.

The V call is TRBV4-3, the J call TRBJ2-2; 7 bases align to TRBD1. CDR1 and CDR2 (germline): LGHNA, YSLEER. The ends lost 3 bases at V and 6 bases at J; junction bases unmatched: 16. The CDR3 is 18 amino acids. The CDR3 DNA is TGCGCCAGCAGCCAGGGTGTACAGGGGACCCCCATGGCCGGGGAGCTGTTTTTT. It translates to CASSQGVQGTPMAGELFF.